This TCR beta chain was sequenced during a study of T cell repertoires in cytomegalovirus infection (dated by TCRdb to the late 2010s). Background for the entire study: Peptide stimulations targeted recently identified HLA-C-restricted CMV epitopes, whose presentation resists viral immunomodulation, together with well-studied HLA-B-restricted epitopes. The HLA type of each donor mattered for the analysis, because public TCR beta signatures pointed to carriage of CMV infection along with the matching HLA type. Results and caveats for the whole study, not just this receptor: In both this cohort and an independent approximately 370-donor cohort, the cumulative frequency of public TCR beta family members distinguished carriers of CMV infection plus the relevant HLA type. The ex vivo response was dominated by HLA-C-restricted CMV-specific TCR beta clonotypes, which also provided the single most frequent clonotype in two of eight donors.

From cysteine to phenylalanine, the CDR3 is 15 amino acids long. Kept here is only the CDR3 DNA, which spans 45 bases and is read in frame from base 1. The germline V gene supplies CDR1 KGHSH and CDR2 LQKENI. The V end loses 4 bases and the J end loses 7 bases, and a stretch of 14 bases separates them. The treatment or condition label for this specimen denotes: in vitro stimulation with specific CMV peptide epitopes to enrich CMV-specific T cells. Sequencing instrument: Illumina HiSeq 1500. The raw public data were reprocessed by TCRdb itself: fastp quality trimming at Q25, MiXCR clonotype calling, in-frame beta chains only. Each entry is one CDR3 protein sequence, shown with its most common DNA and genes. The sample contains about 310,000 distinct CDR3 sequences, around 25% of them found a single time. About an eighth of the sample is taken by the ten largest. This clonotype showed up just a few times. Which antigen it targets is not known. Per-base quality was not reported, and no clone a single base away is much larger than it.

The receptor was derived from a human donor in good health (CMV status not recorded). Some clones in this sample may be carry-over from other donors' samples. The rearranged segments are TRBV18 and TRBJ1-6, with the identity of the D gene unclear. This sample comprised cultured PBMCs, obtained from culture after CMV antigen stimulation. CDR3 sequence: CASSQGPDPNSPLHF. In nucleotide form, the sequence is TGTGCCAGCTCACAAGGACCGGATCCGAATTCACCCCTCCACTTT.